The rows below give T cell receptor beta chains drawn from one sample of a study of T cell repertoires in cytomegalovirus infection. TCRdb re-derived calls from the reads in MiXCR, one entry per CDR3 protein. This sample has under 450,000 distinct CDR3 sequences; approximately 35% occur once, and the top ten carry about 14%. Their antigens remain unidentified. The sequenced sample was cultured PBMCs, obtained from culture after CMV antigen stimulation. The source of these receptors is a human donor in good health (CMV status not recorded). Some clones in this sample may be carry-over from other donors' samples. The CDR3 runs from the conserved cysteine through the conserved F or W. D genes are given only for firm matches. Size tells how often a clone was seen (once, few, many) or the class of an expanded clone, and some rows leave it out.

j_call,v_call,clone_size,d_call,cdr3_aa,cdr3_nt
TRBJ2-2,TRBV5-4,-,TRBD1,CASSSMTGSSGELFF,TGTGCCAGCAGCTCGATGACAGGGTCATCAGGGGAGCTGTTTTTT
TRBJ1-1,TRBV19,few,-,CASTFSPLGNTEAFF,TGTGCCAGTACCTTCTCCCCTCTGGGAAACACTGAAGCTTTCTTT
TRBJ2-1,TRBV7-6,-,TRBD1,CASSFPGQGSDEQFF,TGTGCCAGCAGCTTCCCGGGACAGGGCAGCGATGAGCAGTTCTTC
TRBJ2-3,TRBV7-2,-,-,CASSLGGGLDTQYF,TGTGCCAGCAGCTTAGGTGGAGGTTTAGATACGCAGTATTTT
TRBJ2-4,TRBV7-2,few,-,CASSLGGAMVSLAKNIQYF,TGTGCCAGCAGCTTAGGGGGGGCCATGGTGAGCCTAGCCAAAAACATTCAGTACTTC
TRBJ1-4,TRBV28,few,-,CASSLAGTELFF,TGTGCCAGCAGTTTAGCAGGGACTGAACTGTTTTTT
TRBJ2-1,TRBV20-1,-,-,CSARDRGLAYGNEQFF,TGCAGTGCTAGAGATCGGGGGCTCGCCTACGGCAATGAGCAGTTCTTC
TRBJ2-7,TRBV6-5,-,TRBD1,CASSPSLGTGINEQYF,TGTGCCAGCAGTCCTTCTCTCGGGACAGGGATCAACGAGCAGTACTTC
TRBJ1-1,TRBV28,many,-,CASSLGREAFF,TGTGCCAGCAGCTTAGGACGGGAAGCTTTCTTT
TRBJ2-1,TRBV7-2,many,-,CASSFDRQNNEQFF,TGTGCCAGCAGCTTCGACAGGCAAAACAATGAGCAGTTCTTC
TRBJ2-3,TRBV4-1,few,TRBD2,CASSQVLAGTDTQYF,TGCGCCAGCAGCCAAGTCCTAGCGGGGACAGATACGCAGTATTTT
TRBJ2-5,TRBV6-2/TRBV6-3,-,-,CASRGQQETQYF,TGTGCCAGCAGGGGACAACAAGAGACCCAGTACTTC
TRBJ2-2,TRBV12-3/TRBV12-4,-,-,CALQRGASPNTGELFF,TGTGCCCTCCAGAGGGGCGCCAGTCCGAACACCGGGGAGCTGTTTTTT
TRBJ2-1,TRBV6-2/TRBV6-3,few,TRBD2,CASRAGTSGRKEQFF,TGTGCCAGCAGAGCCGGGACTAGCGGGAGGAAGGAGCAGTTCTTC
TRBJ2-2,TRBV4-1,-,TRBD2,CASSQVPGTSGRTGELFF,TGCGCCAGCAGCCAAGTCCCCGGGACTAGCGGGAGAACCGGGGAGCTGTTTTTT
TRBJ1-1,TRBV7-8,few,-,CASSPEDYMNTEAFF,TGTGCCAGCAGCCCGGAGGATTACATGAACACTGAAGCTTTCTTT
TRBJ2-7,TRBV28,-,TRBD1,CASSPPDRGNEQYF,TGTGCCAGCAGTCCCCCGGACAGGGGGAACGAGCAGTACTTC
TRBJ2-1,TRBV7-3,few,-,CASSRTGSNEQFF,TGTGCCAGCAGTCGTACAGGGTCGAATGAGCAGTTCTTC
TRBJ2-5,TRBV15,few,TRBD2,CATRTGTNVQETQYF,TGTGCCACCCGCACCGGGACTAACGTCCAAGAGACCCAGTACTTC
TRBJ2-7,TRBV6-5,-,-,CASRSTVYEQYF,TGTGCCAGCAGATCGACTGTTTACGAGCAGTACTTC
TRBJ1-2,TRBV6-1,-,-,CASSFRGYDYGYTF,TGTGCCAGCAGTTTTCGGGGGTACGACTATGGCTACACCTTC
TRBJ2-7,TRBV5-4,-,TRBD2,CASRRGTSGGSSYEQYF,TGTGCCAGCAGACGTGGGACTAGCGGAGGGAGCTCCTACGAGCAGTACTTC
TRBJ2-5,TRBV11-2,-,TRBD2,CASSLRRSGSGSQETQYF,TGTGCCAGCAGCTTAAGGCGTAGCGGGAGCGGTTCACAAGAGACCCAGTACTTC
TRBJ1-2,TRBV12-3/TRBV12-4,few,TRBD1,CASSFDLSTGEFFGYTF,TGTGCCAGCAGTTTCGACTTATCGACAGGGGAATTCTTCGGCTACACCTTC
TRBJ2-3,TRBV4-3,few,-,CASSQAAGFPDTQYF,TGCGCCAGCAGCCAAGCGGCCGGGTTCCCAGATACGCAGTATTTT
TRBJ1-1,TRBV12-3/TRBV12-4,-,-,CASKYSGGYVAFF,TGTGCCAGCAAGTATTCCGGAGGTTATGTAGCTTTCTTT
TRBJ1-1,TRBV20-1,-,TRBD1,CSARPPGTVNTEAFF,TGCAGTGCTAGACCCCCCGGGACAGTGAACACTGAAGCTTTCTTT
TRBJ2-3,TRBV7-6,-,TRBD1,CASSSGQGTTDTQYF,TGTGCCAGCAGCTCTGGACAGGGCACTACGGATACGCAGTATTTT
TRBJ2-1,TRBV11-2,-,-,CASSLGATSEQFF,TGTGCCAGCAGCTTAGGGGCCACTAGTGAGCAGTTCTTC
TRBJ1-2,TRBV7-2,few,-,CASSGDNLYGYTF,TGTGCCAGCAGCGGTGACAACCTCTATGGCTACACCTTC
TRBJ2-7,TRBV6-6,-,TRBD2,CASSSWSGRRTYEQYF,TGTGCCAGCAGTTCATGGAGCGGGAGGCGTACCTACGAGCAGTACTTC
TRBJ1-6,TRBV6-1,many,-,CASSEEQENSPLHF,TGTGCCAGCAGTGAGGAACAGGAAAATTCACCCCTCCACTTT
TRBJ1-6,TRBV4-1,-,TRBD1,CASSQVRTGSYSPLHF,TGCGCCAGCAGCCAAGTTCGGACAGGGAGCTACTCACCCCTCCACTTT
TRBJ2-3,TRBV7-4,-,-,CASSLDSGSDTQYF,TGTGCCAGCAGCTTAGATTCAGGGTCAGATACGCAGTATTTT
TRBJ1-1,TRBV6-2/TRBV6-3,-,-,CASSPIRTGFTEAFF,TGTGCCAGCAGCCCAATACGAACAGGGTTCACTGAAGCTTTCTTT
TRBJ1-1,TRBV12-3/TRBV12-4,-,TRBD1,CASSIGQGAEAFF,TGTGCCAGCAGTATAGGACAGGGGGCTGAAGCTTTCTTT
TRBJ2-2,TRBV24-1,few,TRBD2,CATSEKGTSGSGELFF,TGTGCCACCAGTGAAAAAGGGACTAGCGGTAGCGGGGAGCTGTTTTTT
TRBJ2-1,TRBV28,once,-,CASSSPQSWFF,TGTGCCAGCAGTTCCCCCCAGAGCTGGTTCTTC